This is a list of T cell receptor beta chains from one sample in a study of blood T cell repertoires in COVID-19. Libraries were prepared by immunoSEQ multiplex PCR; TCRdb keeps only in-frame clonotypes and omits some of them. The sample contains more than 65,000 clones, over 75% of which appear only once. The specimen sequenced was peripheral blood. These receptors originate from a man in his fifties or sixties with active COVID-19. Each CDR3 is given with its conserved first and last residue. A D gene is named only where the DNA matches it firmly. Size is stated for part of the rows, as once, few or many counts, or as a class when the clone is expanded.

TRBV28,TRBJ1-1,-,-,TGTGCCAGCAGCCCACCCCAGGGGCAGGCCTACACTGAAGCTTTCTTT,CASSPPQGQAYTEAFF
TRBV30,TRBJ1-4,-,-,TGTGCCTGGAGGTCGCAGGGGCCTAATGAAAAACTGTTTTTT,CAWRSQGPNEKLFF
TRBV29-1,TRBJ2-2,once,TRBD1,TGCAGCGTGGCGGGACAGGCGAACACCGGGGAGCTGTTTTTT,CSVAGQANTGELFF
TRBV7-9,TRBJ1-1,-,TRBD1,TGTGCCAGCAGCTCCCGACAGGGGGGCGCCCAAAACACTGAAGCTTTCTTT,CASSSRQGGAQNTEAFF
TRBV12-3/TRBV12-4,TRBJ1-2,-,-,TGTGCCAGCAGTTTATTATTCCACAGGGACTACACCTTC,CASSLLFHRDYTF
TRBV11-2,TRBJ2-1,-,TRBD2,TGTGCCAGCAGCTCCCCTGCCCTAGCGGGAGGGGGAAATGAGCAGTTCTTC,CASSSPALAGGGNEQFF
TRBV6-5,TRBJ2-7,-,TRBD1,TGTGCCAGCAGTCGTGACAGGGGCGAGCAGTACTTC,CASSRDRGEQYF
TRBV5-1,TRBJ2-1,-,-,TGCGCCAGCAGCTTGACGGTAACCTCCTACAATGAGCAGTTCTTC,CASSLTVTSYNEQFF
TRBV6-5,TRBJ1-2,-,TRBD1,TGTGCCAGCAGATCGGACAGGGTGGGGGGCTACACCTTC,CASRSDRVGGYTF
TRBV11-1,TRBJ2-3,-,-,TGTGCCAGCAGCTTTCCGGGCACAGATACGCAGTATTTT,CASSFPGTDTQYF
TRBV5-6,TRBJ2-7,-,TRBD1,TGTGCCAGCAGCTGGGACAGGGAACCTTACGAGCAGTACTTC,CASSWDREPYEQYF
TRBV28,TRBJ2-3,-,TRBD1,TGTGCCAGCAGTCGCACAAATGGACAGGTGTTAGATACGCAGTATTTT,CASSRTNGQVLDTQYF
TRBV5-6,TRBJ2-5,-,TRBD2,TGTGCCAGCAGCTTCTCCGGGACTAGCCTCGTGGAGACCCAGTACTTC,CASSFSGTSLVETQYF
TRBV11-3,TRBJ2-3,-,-,TGTGCCAGCAGCTTAGATTCCGGAGGGAGCACAGATACGCAGTATTTT,CASSLDSGGSTDTQYF
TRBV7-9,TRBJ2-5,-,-,TGTGCCAGCAGCTTAGGGGGGCGAGAGACCCAGTACTTC,CASSLGGRETQYF
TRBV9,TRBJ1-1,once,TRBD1,TGTGCCAGCAGCGTATTTACAGGGGGCGACGCTGAAGCTTTCTTT,CASSVFTGGDAEAFF
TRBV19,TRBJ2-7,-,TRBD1,TGTGCCAGTAGCAGAACCGGGACAGGGGGCCCTCGATCCTACGAGCAGTACTTC,CASSRTGTGGPRSYEQYF
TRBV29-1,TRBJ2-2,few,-,TGCAGCGTTGAAGACATAGGACGCGGGGGCGCAAACACCGGGGAGCTGTTTTTT,CSVEDIGRGGANTGELFF
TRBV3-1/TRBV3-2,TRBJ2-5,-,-,TGTGCCAGCAGCCAAGTCGGCCTAGCCGTCCAAGAGACCCAGTACTTC,CASSQVGLAVQETQYF
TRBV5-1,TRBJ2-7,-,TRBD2,TGCGCCAGCAGCCGAGGGACTAGCGGGTCTAGGACTTCCTACGAGCAGTACTTC,CASSRGTSGSRTSYEQYF
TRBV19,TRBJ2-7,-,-,TGTGCCAGTAGTATAGACACAGAGTCCTACGAGCAGTACTTC,CASSIDTESYEQYF
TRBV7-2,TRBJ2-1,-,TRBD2,TGTGCCAGCAGCTCCAGGGTTAGCGGGTTCTACAATGAGCAGTTCTTC,CASSSRVSGFYNEQFF
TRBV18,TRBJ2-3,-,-,TGTGCCAGCTCACCATACGGGGGTCCGACAGATACGCAGTATTTT,CASSPYGGPTDTQYF
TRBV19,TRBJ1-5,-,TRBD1,TGTGCCAGTAGCGGACAGGGCTATCAGCCCCAGCATTTT,CASSGQGYQPQHF
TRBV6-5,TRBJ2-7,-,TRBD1,TGTGCCAGCAGTTACGCCGGGACAGGGACCTACGAGCAGTACTTC,CASSYAGTGTYEQYF
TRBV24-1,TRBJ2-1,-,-,TGTGCCACCAGTGATGCAGGGGCAAGCTCCTACAATGAGCAGTTCTTC,CATSDAGASSYNEQFF
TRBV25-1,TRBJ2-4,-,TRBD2,TGTGCCAGCAGTGAATCCCCCCAAGGCGGGGGGGCCAAAAACATTCAGTACTTC,CASSESPQGGGAKNIQYF
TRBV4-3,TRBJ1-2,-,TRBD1,TGCGCCAGCAGCCAAGAAGGGGGCCATAACTATGGCTACACCTTC,CASSQEGGHNYGYTF
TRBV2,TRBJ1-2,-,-,TGTGCCAGCAGCGAGGGGGAGTTCTATGGCTACACCTTC,CASSEGEFYGYTF
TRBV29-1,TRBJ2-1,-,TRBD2,TGCAGCGGTAGCGGGGGAAACAATGAGCAGTTCTTC,CSGSGGNNEQFF
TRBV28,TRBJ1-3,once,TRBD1,TGTGCCAGCACCGGGGACAGGGGTGGAGGAAACACCATATATTTT,CASTGDRGGGNTIYF
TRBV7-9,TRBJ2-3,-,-,TGTGCCAGCGAACAATCCCAGAGGTCAGATACGCAGTATTTT,CASEQSQRSDTQYF
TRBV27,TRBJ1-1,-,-,TGTGCCAGCAGTTTCAGAGGGCGCAGTGAAGCTTTCTTT,CASSFRGRSEAFF
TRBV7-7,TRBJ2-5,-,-,TGTGCCAGCAGCCCCCCTGGGTCCGACGGGGAGACCCAGTACTTC,CASSPPGSDGETQYF
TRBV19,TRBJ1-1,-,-,TGTGCTACCACCCCAGGGGACAAAAACACTGAAGCTTTCTTT,CATTPGDKNTEAFF
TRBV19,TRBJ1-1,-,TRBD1,TGTGCCAGTAGTATCGGACAGGGGAACACTGAAGCTTTCTTT,CASSIGQGNTEAFF
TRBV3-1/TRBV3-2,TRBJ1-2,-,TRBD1,TGTGCCAGCAGCCTGGGACAGCTCTATGGCTACACCTTC,CASSLGQLYGYTF
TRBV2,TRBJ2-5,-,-,TGTGCCAGCAGTCGATCAGGGGGGAGGCAAGAGACCCAGTACTTC,CASSRSGGRQETQYF
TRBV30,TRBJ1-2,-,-,TGTGCCTGCCTAAGGGAGAGCTACACCTTC,CACLRESYTF
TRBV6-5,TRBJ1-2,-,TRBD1,TGTGCCAGCAGTTACACGGGACAGGGGTCTGGCTACACCTTC,CASSYTGQGSGYTF
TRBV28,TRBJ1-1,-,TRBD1,TGTGCCAGCAGAGTGGGACAGGGGTCTGAAGCTTTCTTT,CASRVGQGSEAFF
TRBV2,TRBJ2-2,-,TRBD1,TGTGCCAGCAGTGGACTACAGGGGACGAACACCGGGGAGCTGTTTTTT,CASSGLQGTNTGELFF
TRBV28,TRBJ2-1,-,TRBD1,TGTGCCAGCAGTTCGGACAGGGTAAGGAGGAATGAGCAGTTCTTC,CASSSDRVRRNEQFF
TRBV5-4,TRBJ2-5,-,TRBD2,TGTGCCAGCAGTACCAGCGGGGGATACCAAGAGACCCAGTACTTC,CASSTSGGYQETQYF
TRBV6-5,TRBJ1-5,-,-,TGTGCCAGCAGAATCGAACCCCAGGGCAATCAGCCCCAGCATTTT,CASRIEPQGNQPQHF
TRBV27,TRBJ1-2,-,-,TGTGCCAGCAGTTTAGGGGAGGGGGGCGTCTATGGCTACACCTTC,CASSLGEGGVYGYTF
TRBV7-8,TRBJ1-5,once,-,TGTGCCAGCAGCTTACGGGAGGGCGCCAGCAATCAGCCCCAGCATTTT,CASSLREGASNQPQHF
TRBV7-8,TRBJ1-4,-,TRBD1,TGTGCCAGCAGCCTGGACAGGGCAACTAATGAAAAACTGTTTTTT,CASSLDRATNEKLFF
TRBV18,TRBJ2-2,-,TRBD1,TGTGCCAGCGGGACAGGGGGCGACACCGGGGAGCTGTTTTTT,CASGTGGDTGELFF
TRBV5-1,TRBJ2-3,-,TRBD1,TGCGCCAGCAGCTTGGAAGACAGGGAAGGGCTCACAGATACGCAGTATTTT,CASSLEDREGLTDTQYF
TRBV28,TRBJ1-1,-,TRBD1,TGTGCCAGCAGTCTGGACAGGGCCGCTTTCTTT,CASSLDRAAFF
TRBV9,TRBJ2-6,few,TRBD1,TGTGCCAGCAGCCCGACAGGGGCTTCCTCTGGGGCCAACGTCCTGACTTTC,CASSPTGASSGANVLTF
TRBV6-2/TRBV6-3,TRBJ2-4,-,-,TGTGCCAGCAGTTCCAGACAATTCTCGGAAAACATTCAGTACTTC,CASSSRQFSENIQYF
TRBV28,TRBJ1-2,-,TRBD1,TGTGCCAGCAGTGGCGCTGTCAGGGGGCGCATCTATGGCTACACCTTC,CASSGAVRGRIYGYTF
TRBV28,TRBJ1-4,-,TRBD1,TGTGCCAGCAGTTCGCCGGGACAGGGTGCAACTAATGAAAAACTGTTTTTT,CASSSPGQGATNEKLFF